This T cell receptor beta chain was documented in a study of shared clonotypes between healthy human individuals. The overall study: Sampling drew on donors who were a couple of women and a few men aged 18 to 49. Study findings and constraints: For naive CD4 cells, 4% to 5% of clonotypes were shared across a few donors. Limited genetic and exposure-history diversity came from having few donors.

In the case of this clone: Its target is unknown.

Sequencing used immunoSEQ multiplex PCR; TCRdb keeps in-frame clones, though not all of them. The table has fewer than 850,000 clones, 90% seen once. Only Caucasian adults living in Nashville, Tennessee served as donors. The specimen sequenced was memory CD8+ T cells from PBMCs. The subset denotes: CD45RO+ cells pooled with CCR7-negative TemRA cells. The origin of this receptor is a man aged 18 to 29 in good health. Some clones in this sample may be carry-over from other donors' samples.

The CDR3 DNA sequence: TGTGCCAGCAGCGCCGGTATGGCGCTAGCGGGTTACAATGAGCAGTTCTTC. Protein sequence: CASSAGMALAGYNEQFF. The V gene is TRBV5-4, the J gene TRBJ2-1, with 8 bases that match TRBD2. V lost 4 bases to trimming and J lost 4 bases; unmatched junction nucleotides: 13. Germline CDR1 reads SGHNT; CDR2 reads YYREEE (reference sequence). The CDR3 consists of 17 residues.